One sample yielded the 11 T cell receptor beta chains listed below, sequenced in a study of shared clonotypes between healthy human individuals. Naive CD8 cells comprised CD45RO-negative, CCR7-positively selected cells, excluding terminally differentiated effector memory CD45RA+ cells. Libraries were prepared by immunoSEQ multiplex PCR; TCRdb keeps only in-frame clonotypes and omits some of them. The sample includes about 2.1 million clones, 90% to 95% seen only once; the top ten take about 1.8%. The specimen sequenced was naive CD8+ T cells from PBMCs. Receptors originate from a man aged 18 to 35 in good health. Some clones in this sample may be carry-over from other donors' samples.

The gene calls are TRBV29-1 and TRBJ2-7; D remains unclear. This CDR3 has 13 amino acids. Trimming pared 3 bases from V and 3 bases from J, leaving 12 bases between. CDR1 is SQVTM and CDR2 is ANQGSEA in the germline V gene. The CDR3: CSVESADLYEQYF. CDR3 DNA sequence: TGCAGCGTTGAGTCGGCGGATCTCTACGAGCAGTACTTC.

This chain uses TRBV19 with TRBJ2-7; D might be TRBD1 (5 bases). Germline CDR1 reads LNHDA; CDR2 reads SQIVND (reference sequence). The CDR3 runs to 13 residues. V lost 0 bases to trimming and J lost 6 bases, with 9 bases between them. The CDR3 loop reads CASSIDRQFEQYF. DNA for the CDR3: TGTGCCAGTAGTATAGATCGACAGTTCGAGCAGTACTTC.

J is TRBJ2-1 and V is TRBV19; the D call may be TRBD1 or TRBD2 (6 bases each). Trimming removed 6 bases at V and 4 bases at J, with 13 bases between. Germline CDR1 is LNHDA and CDR2 is SQIVND (reference sequence). This CDR3 is 14 amino acids long. The CDR3 here is CASRKEGVYNEQFF. For the CDR3, the DNA is TGTGCCAGTAGGAAGGAGGGGGTTTACAATGAGCAGTTCTTC.

A word on this clone: Additional DNA sequences in this sample encode the identical CDR3. The chain recombines TRBV6-1 with TRBJ1-1; D is uncertain. The CDR3 is made up of 13 amino acids. Germline V gene lookup returns CDR1 MNHNS and CDR2 SASEGT. Trimming left V 2 bases short and J 2 bases short, with 6 bases between. The DNA for the CDR3 is TGTGCCAGCAGTGAATGGGCTAACACTGAAGCTTTCTTT. This sequence encodes CASSEWANTEAFF.

This chain joins TRBV4-3 and TRBJ1-5, with D tentatively TRBD1 (5 bases). The V gene lost 0 bases and the J gene lost 4 bases, with 13 bases spanning the gap. Germline V gene sequence: CDR1 LGHNA, CDR2 YSLEER. The CDR3 is 16 amino acids. The DNA for the CDR3 is TGCGCCAGCAGCCAAGATTTCCCGGGACCTAATCAGCCCCAGCATTTT. Protein product: CASSQDFPGPNQPQHF.

J is TRBJ2-1 and V is TRBV15; D is possibly TRBD2 (5 bases). CDR1 is LNHNV, CDR2 YYDKDF, per germline (reference sequence). V lost 3 bases to trimming and J lost 5 bases, with 8 bases between them. The CDR3 totals 13 residues. In DNA, the CDR3 is TGTGCCACCAGCAGGCGGGCGGACAATGAGCAGTTCTTC. Translation gives CATSRRADNEQFF.

The chain has TRBV11-1 and TRBJ2-3, with TRBD2 identical over 14 bases. This CDR3 is built from 19 residues. V shed 5 bases and J 2 bases; nucleotides not matched to a gene: 12. Germline V CDR1 and CDR2: SGHAT, FQDESV (reference sequence). The CDR3, as DNA: TGTGCCAGCAGCACCCGGACTAGCGGGAGGACCGATCACACAGATACGCAGTATTTT. It yields the protein CASSTRTSGRTDHTDTQYF.

The V and J genes are TRBV11-2 and TRBJ2-2; a possible D gene is TRBD2 (6 bases). CDR1 is SGHAT and CDR2 is FQNNGV in the germline V gene. This CDR3 spans 16 amino acids. V was shortened by 1 base and J by 8 bases, with 17 bases between the two germline ends. The chain's CDR3 is CASSLGPDIRGGELFF. Here the CDR3 DNA reads TGTGCCAGCAGCTTAGGCCCGGACATCCGGGGGGGGGAGCTGTTTTTT.

V is TRBV5-6 and J is TRBJ2-3; no definite D call. V shed 4 bases and J shed 9 bases, with 12 bases lying between them. Germline CDR1 SGHDT, CDR2 YYEEEE. There are 12 residues in the CDR3. CDR3 region: CASSGPLGTQYF. CDR3 DNA sequence: TGTGCCAGCAGCGGGCCCCTGGGGACGCAGTATTTT.

Turning to this clone: Other DNA sequences of this sample code for an identical CDR3. J is TRBJ1-3 and V is TRBV29-1; D uncertain. Trimming left V 6 bases short and J 1 base short, with 7 bases between. The CDR3 runs to 12 residues. Germline V lookup: CDR1 SQVTM, CDR2 ANQGSEA. The chain's CDR3 is CSVRGSGNTIYF. CDR3 sequence (DNA): TGCAGCGTCCGCGGGTCTGGAAACACCATATATTTT.

Comments on this clone: Other DNA sequences in the same sample also yield this CDR3. This chain links TRBV9 with TRBJ2-5; unclear D gene. Per the germline V gene, CDR1 is SGDLS and CDR2 is YYNGEE. This CDR3 region has 14 residues. V was trimmed by 0 bases and J by 3 bases, leaving 9 bases between them. CDR3 DNA sequence: TGTGCCAGCAGCGTAGGCGGTAGGGAAGAGACCCAGTACTTC. Translation: CASSVGGREETQYF.